This T cell receptor (beta chain) was profiled in a study of shared clonotypes between healthy human individuals. Original handling: ImmunoSEQ only sent back junction sequences with no quality scores, so filtering was done differently. Sequencing used immunoSEQ multiplex PCR; TCRdb keeps in-frame clones, though not all of them. V and J calls and clone size are given by that table; D and trimming were obtained from the DNA. The sample gives 700,000 to 950,000 clones, 90% to 98% of which show up once; roughly 0.23% is in the top ten. On this clone: The antigen is undetermined.

Naive CD8 isolation took CD45RO-negative cells positively selected for CCR7 and excluded terminally differentiated effector memory CD45RA+ cells. Study conclusions and caveats: Generally, naive subsets came out with larger estimated richness than memory subsets.

The CDR3 covers 15 residues. V was clipped by 3 bases and J by 6 bases, with 15 bases between them. CDR1 SGHVS and CDR2 FQNEAQ come from the germline V gene. Sequenced input: naive CD8+ T cells sorted from blood. This chain joins TRBV7-8 and TRBJ2-1; the D call may be TRBD1 or TRBD2 (5 bases each). The sequence derives from a man aged 25-40 years in good health. CDR3: CASSFGTGNRNEQFF. CDR3 bases: TGTGCCAGCAGCTTCGGGACGGGTAATCGCAATGAGCAGTTCTTC.